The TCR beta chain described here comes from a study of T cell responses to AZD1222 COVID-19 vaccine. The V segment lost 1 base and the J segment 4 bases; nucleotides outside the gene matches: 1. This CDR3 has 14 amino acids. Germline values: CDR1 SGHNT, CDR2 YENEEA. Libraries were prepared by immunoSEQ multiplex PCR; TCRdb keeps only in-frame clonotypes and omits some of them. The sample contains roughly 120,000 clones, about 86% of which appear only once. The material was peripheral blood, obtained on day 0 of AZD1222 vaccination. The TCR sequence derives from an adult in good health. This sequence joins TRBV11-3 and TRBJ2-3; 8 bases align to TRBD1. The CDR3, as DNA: TGTGCCAGCAGCTTAGCGACAGGGGCAGATACGCAGTATTTT. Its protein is CASSLATGADTQYF. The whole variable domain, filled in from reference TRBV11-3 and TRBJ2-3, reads EAGVVQSPRYKIIEKKQPVAFWCNPISGHNTLYWYLQNLGQGPELLIRYENEEAVDDSQLPKDRFSAERLKGVDSTLKIQPAELGDSAVYLCASSLATGADTQYFGPGTRLTVL.